The clone carrying this T cell receptor (beta chain) was seen only a few times. This sample was included in a study of blood T cell repertoires in COVID-19. Assay used: immunoSEQ multiplex PCR; TCRdb lists only in-frame clones, some missing. The table lists over 300,000 clones, 87% of them singletons. There are 14 residues in the CDR3. In germline, CDR1 is MGHRA, CDR2 YSYEKL. V was pared by 5 bases and J by 3 bases, with 13 bases between. Grouping used clinical history reported by participants in a survey and questionnaire. The sequence came from a woman aged 30 to 39 who had recovered from COVID-19. Sequenced input: PBMCs or T cells enriched from blood (not recorded which). This chain uses TRBV4-1 with TRBJ1-1; D perhaps matches TRBD1 (6 bases). The CDR3 loop reads CASSGRTVDTEAFF. CDR3 coding DNA: TGCGCCAGCAGCGGTCGGACAGTGGACACTGAAGCTTTCTTT.